This T cell receptor beta chain came from a study of cytotoxic CD8 clonotypes in ibrutinib-treated CLL. General observations from the study: The times at which samples were taken varied between sustained-remission and progressing patients.

About this clone itself: Its specificity is not known.

Investigators sourced approximately 2 micrograms of genomic DNA from cryopreserved PBMCs for TCR beta libraries. Clones were read by immunoSEQ multiplex PCR, and TCRdb kept only the in-frame ones, dropping some. The sample holds tens of thousands of clones, 55% to 80% seen once. Germline CDR1 and CDR2: ENHRY and SYGVKD. This CDR3 contains 15 residues. V shed 7 bases, J shed 6 bases, and the junction held 8 bases outside the gene matches. This receptor was taken from a human donor with chronic lymphocytic leukemia. The chain couples TRBV10-3 to TRBJ1-6, with 8 bases lining up with TRBD1. This material consisted of PBMCs, taken after 12 months of ibrutinib treatment. The CDR3 reads CAIKGTGGFNSPLHF. CDR3 DNA: TGTGCCATCAAAGGGACAGGAGGATTTAATTCACCCCTCCACTTT.